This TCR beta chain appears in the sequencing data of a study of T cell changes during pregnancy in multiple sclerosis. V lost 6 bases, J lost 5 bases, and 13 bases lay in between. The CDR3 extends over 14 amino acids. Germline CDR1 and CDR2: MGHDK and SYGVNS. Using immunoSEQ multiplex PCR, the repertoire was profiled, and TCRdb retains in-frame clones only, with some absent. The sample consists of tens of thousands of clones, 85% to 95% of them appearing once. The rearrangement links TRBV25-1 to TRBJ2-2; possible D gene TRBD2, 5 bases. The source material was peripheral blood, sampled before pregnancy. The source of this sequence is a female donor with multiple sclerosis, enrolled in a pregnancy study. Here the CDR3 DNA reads TGTGCCAGCAGCTCCACCTCGGGAACCGGGGAGCTGTTTTTT. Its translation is CASSSTSGTGELFF.